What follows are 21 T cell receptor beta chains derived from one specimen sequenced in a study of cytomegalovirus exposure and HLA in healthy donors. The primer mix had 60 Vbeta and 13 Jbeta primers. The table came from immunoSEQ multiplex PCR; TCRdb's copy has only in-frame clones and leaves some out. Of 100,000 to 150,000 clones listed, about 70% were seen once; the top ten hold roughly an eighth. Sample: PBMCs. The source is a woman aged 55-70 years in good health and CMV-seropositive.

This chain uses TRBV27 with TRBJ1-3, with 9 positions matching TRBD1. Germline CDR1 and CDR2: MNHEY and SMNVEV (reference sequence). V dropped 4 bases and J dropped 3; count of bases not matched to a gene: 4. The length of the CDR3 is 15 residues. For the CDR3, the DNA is TGTGCCAGCAGTTCACAGGGGGCGGGTGGAAACACCATATATTTT. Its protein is CASSSQGAGGNTIYF.

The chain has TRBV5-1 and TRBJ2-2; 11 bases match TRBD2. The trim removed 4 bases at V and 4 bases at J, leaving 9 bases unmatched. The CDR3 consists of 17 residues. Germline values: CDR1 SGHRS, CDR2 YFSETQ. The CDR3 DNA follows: TGCGCCAGCAGCGAACTAGCGGGGGCGGGATCCACCGGGGAGCTGTTTTTT. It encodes CASSELAGAGSTGELFF. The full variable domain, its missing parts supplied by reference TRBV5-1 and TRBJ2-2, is KAGVTQTPRYLIKTRGQQVTLSCSPISGHRSVSWYQQTPGQGLQFLFEYFSETQRNKGNFPGRFSGRQFSNSRSEMNVSTLELGDSALYLCASSELAGAGSTGELFFGEGSRLTVL.

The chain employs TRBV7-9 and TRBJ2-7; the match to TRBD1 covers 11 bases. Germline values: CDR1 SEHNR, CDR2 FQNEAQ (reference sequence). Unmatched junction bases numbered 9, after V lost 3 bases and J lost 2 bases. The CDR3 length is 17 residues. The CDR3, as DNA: TGTGCCAGCAGCTTTCAACCGGGACAGGGGGACGCCTACGAGCAGTACTTC. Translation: CASSFQPGQGDAYEQYF.

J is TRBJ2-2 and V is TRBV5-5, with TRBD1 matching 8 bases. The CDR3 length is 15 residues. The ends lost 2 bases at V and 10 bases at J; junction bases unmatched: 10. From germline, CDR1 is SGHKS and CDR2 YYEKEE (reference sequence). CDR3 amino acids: CASSFRQGPLEELFF. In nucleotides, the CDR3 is TGTGCCAGCAGCTTCAGACAGGGGCCACTTGAGGAGCTGTTTTTT. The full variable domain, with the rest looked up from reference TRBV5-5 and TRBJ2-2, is DAGVTQSPTHLIKTRGQQVTLRCSPISGHKSVSWYQQVLGQGPQFIFQYYEKEERGRGNFPDRFSARQFPNYSSELNVNALLLGDSALYLCASSFRQGPLEELFFGEGSRLTVL.

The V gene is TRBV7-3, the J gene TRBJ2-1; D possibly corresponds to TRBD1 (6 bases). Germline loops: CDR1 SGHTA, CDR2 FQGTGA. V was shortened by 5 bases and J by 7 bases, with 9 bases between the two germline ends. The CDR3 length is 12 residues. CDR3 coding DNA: TGTGCCAGCAGCGAAGGGGGAAATGAGCAGTTCTTC. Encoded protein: CASSEGGNEQFF.

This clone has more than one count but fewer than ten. This chain's CDR3 is CASSDRGQGNIQYF. The DNA of the CDR3 is TGTGCCAGCAGTGATCGGGGACAGGGCAACATTCAGTACTTC. This chain links TRBV2 with TRBJ2-4; TRBD1 matches 9 bases. CDR1 is SNHLY, CDR2 FYNNEI, per germline. Trimming at V came to 3 bases and at J to 7 bases, leaving 4 bases not matched to a gene. CDR3 length: 14 amino acids.

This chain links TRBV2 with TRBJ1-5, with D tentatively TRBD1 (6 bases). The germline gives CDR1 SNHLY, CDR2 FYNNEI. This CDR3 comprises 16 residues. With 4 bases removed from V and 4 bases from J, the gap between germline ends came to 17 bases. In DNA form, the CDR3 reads TGTGCCAGCAGTGGAACCGGGACGGGGACAAATCAGCCCCAGCATTTT. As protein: CASSGTGTGTNQPQHF.

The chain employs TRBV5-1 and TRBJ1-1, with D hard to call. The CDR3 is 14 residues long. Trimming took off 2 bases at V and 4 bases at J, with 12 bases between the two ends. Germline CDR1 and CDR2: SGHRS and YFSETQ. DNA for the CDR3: TGCGCCAGCAGCTTCGGGGTGGAGAGCACTGAAGCTTTCTTT. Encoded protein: CASSFGVESTEAFF.

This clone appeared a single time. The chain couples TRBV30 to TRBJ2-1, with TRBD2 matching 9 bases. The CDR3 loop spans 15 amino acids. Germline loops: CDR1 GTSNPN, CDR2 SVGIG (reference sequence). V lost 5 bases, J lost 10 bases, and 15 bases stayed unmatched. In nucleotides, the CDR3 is TGTGCCTGGGTGCCCGCGGGAGGGTCCCTAAGGGAGCAGTTCTTC. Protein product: CAWVPAGGSLREQFF.

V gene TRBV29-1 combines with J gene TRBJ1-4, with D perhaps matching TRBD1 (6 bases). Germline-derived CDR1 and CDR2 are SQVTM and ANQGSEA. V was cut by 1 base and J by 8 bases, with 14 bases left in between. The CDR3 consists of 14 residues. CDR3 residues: CSVEGVTGGEKLFF. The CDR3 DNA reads TGCAGCGTTGAAGGTGTGACAGGTGGAGAAAAACTGTTTTTT.

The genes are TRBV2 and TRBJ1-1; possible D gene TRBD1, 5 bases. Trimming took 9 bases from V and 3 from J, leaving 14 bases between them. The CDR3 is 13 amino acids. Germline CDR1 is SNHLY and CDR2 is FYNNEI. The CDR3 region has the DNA TGTGCCAGAGGGTCTATAGGGGACACTGAAGCTTTCTTT. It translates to CARGSIGDTEAFF. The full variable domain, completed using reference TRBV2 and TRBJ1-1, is EPEVTQTPSHQVTQMGQEVILRCVPISNHLYFYWYRQILGQKVEFLVSFYNNEISEKSEIFDDQFSVERPDGSNFTLKIRSTKLEDSAMYFCARGSIGDTEAFFGQGTRLTVV.

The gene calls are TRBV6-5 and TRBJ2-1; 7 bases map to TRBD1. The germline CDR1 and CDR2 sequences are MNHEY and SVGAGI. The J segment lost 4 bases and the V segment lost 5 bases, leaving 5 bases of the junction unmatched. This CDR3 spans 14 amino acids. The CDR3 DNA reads TGTGCCAGCAGTACAACGGGACAGTACAATGAGCAGTTCTTC. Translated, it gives CASSTTGQYNEQFF.

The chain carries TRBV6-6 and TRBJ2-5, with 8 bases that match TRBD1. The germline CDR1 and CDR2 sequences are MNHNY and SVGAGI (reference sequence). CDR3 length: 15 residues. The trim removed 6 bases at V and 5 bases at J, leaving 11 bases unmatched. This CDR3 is CASREDRVMGETQYF. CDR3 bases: TGTGCCAGCAGAGAGGACAGGGTAATGGGGGAGACCCAGTACTTC.

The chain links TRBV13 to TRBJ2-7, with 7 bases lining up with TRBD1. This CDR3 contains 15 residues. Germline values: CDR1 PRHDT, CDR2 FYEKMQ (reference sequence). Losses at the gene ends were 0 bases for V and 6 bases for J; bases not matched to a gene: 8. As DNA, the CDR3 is TGTGCCAGCAGCTTAGGCCTGGCAGGGGGACGCGAGCAGTACTTC. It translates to CASSLGLAGGREQYF.

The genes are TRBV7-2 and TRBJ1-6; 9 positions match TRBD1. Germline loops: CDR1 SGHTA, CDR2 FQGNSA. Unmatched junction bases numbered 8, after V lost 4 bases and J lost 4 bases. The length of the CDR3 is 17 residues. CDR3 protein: CASSSPQGAPYNSPLHF. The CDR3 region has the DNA TGTGCCAGCAGCTCGCCACAGGGGGCCCCTTATAATTCACCCCTCCACTTT. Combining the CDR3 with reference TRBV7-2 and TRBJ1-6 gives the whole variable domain GAGVSQSPSNKVTEKGKDVELRCDPISGHTALYWYRQSLGQGLEFLIYFQGNSAPDKSGLPSDRFSAERTGGSVSTLTIQRTQQEDSAVYLCASSSPQGAPYNSPLHFGNGTRLTVT.

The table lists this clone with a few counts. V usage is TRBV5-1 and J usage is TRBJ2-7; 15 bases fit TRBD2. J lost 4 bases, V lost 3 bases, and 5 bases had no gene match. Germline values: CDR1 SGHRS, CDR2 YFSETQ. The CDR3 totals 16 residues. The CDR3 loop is CASSSGLAGGLYEQYF. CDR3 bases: TGCGCCAGCAGCTCCGGACTAGCGGGGGGGCTGTACGAGCAGTACTTC.

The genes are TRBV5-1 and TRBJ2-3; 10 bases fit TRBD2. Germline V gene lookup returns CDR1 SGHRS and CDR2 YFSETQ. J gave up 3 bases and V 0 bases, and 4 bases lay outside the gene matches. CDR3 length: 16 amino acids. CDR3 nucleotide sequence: TGCGCCAGCAGCTTGGGGACTAGCGGTGGAACAGATACGCAGTATTTT. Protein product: CASSLGTSGGTDTQYF. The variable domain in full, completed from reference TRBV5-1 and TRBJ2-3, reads KAGVTQTPRYLIKTRGQQVTLSCSPISGHRSVSWYQQTPGQGLQFLFEYFSETQRNKGNFPGRFSGRQFSNSRSEMNVSTLELGDSALYLCASSLGTSGGTDTQYFGPGTRLTVL.

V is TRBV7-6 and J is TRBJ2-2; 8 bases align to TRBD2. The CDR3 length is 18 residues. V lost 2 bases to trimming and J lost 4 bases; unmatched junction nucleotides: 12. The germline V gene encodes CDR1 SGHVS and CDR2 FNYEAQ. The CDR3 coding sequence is TGTGCCAGCAGCTTAAGTATCCGGGGGGGCGCAATCACCGGGGAGCTGTTTTTT. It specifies CASSLSIRGGAITGELFF.

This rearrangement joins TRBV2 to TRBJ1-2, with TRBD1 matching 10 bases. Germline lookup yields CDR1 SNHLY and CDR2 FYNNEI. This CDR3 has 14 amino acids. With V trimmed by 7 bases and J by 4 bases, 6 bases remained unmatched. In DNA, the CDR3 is TGTGCCAGCACGCGACAGGGGGCAGGCTATGGCTACACCTTC. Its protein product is CASTRQGAGYGYTF.

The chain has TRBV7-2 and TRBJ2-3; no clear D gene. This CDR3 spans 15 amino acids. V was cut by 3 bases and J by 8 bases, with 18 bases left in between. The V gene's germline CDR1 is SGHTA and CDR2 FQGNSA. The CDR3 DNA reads TGTGCCAGCAGCTTTGCCGGTGTCACGATAGTTACGCAGTATTTT. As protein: CASSFAGVTIVTQYF.

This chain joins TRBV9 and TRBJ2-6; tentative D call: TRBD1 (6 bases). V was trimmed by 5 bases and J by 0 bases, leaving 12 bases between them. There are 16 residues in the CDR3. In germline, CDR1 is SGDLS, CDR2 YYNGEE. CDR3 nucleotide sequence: TGTGCCAGCAGTCCCGGGACACCCTCTGGGGCCAACGTCCTGACTTTC. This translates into CASSPGTPSGANVLTF.